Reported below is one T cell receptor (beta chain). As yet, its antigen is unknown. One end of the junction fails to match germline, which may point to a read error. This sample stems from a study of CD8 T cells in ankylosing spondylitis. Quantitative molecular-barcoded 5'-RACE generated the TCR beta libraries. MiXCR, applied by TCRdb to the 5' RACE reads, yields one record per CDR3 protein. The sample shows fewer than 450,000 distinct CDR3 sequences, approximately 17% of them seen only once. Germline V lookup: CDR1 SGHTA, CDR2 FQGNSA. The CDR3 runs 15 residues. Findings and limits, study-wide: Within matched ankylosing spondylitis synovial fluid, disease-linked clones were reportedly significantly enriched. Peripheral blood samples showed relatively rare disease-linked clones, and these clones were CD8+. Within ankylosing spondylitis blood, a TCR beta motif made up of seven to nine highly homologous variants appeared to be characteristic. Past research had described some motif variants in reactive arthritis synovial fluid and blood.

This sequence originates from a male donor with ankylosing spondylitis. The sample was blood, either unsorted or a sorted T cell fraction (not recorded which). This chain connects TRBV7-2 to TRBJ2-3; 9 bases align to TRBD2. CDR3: CASRLGLASTDTQYF. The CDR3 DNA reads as TGTGCCAGCAGGTTAGGACTAGCGAGCACAGATACGCAGTATTTT.